The 13 T cell receptor beta chains presented below share a single source sample, sequenced in a study of T cells in Graves' hyperthyroidism and ophthalmopathy. The CDR3 regions of TCR beta were amplified from RNA transcripts. The HTBI primer set served for first-round RT-PCR of the TCR CDR3. TCRdb re-called the multiplex PCR reads through MiXCR, storing one row per CDR3 protein. The repertoire holds hundreds of thousands of distinct CDR3 sequences, 15% to 17% seen once, with roughly 25% in the top ten. Sequencing was done on a sample of blood. The source of these receptors is a woman between 18 and 30 years old with Graves' hyperthyroidism that later progressed to Graves' ophthalmopathy.

V usage is TRBV10-3 and J usage is TRBJ2-5; D might be TRBD1 (5 bases). The germline V gene encodes CDR1 ENHRY and CDR2 SYGVKD. The CDR3 contains 14 residues. Trimming took off 6 bases at V and 1 base at J, with 12 bases between the two ends. CDR3 loop: CAISLDSTQETQYF. DNA for the CDR3: TGTGCCATCAGCCTTGACAGCACCCAAGAGACCCAGTACTTC.

With regard to this clonotype: A read error may explain this, as a much larger clone is one base away. This chain uses TRBV10-3 with TRBJ2-7; D unresolved. The CDR3 loop spans 13 amino acids. Germline CDR1 is ENHRY and CDR2 is SYGVKD. The CDR3 coding sequence is TGTGCCATCACGCGAAACGATGAGGACGAGCAGTGCTTC. Translation gives CAITRNDEDEQCF.

This clonotype showed up many times. J is TRBJ2-2 and V is TRBV7-2; D not resolved. CDR3 length equals 16 residues. Germline lookup yields CDR1 SGHTA and CDR2 FQGNSA. V was cut by 2 bases and J by 1 base, with 11 bases left in between. CDR3 DNA sequence: TGTGCCAGCAGCTTAAATGACGGGTGGAACACCGGGGAGCTGTTTTTT. It is translated as CASSLNDGWNTGELFF.

A few counts support this clonotype. It may be a read error: a sequence one base away is much more abundant. The chain links TRBV2 to TRBJ2-3; the match to TRBD2 covers 14 bases. Losses at the gene ends were 6 bases for V and 8 bases for J; bases not matched to a gene: 16. The CDR3 runs 18 residues. Germline loops: CDR1 SNHLY, CDR2 FYNNEI. CDR3 region: CASSPGTSGRARQVTQYF. CDR3 in DNA: TGTGCCAGCAGCCCCGGGACTAGCGGGAGAGCACGCCAAGTTACGCAGTATTTT.

This clonotype was picked up many times. The V gene is TRBV12-3 or TRBV12-4, the J gene TRBJ2-7, with a weak D call TRBD1 (5 bases). V lost 5 bases and J 6 bases, leaving 14 bases between the germline ends. CDR3 size: 13 residues. CDR3 nucleotides: TGTGCCAGCAGTCTACAGACAGTTCGCGAGCAGTACTTC. Encoded protein: CASSLQTVREQYF.

This clonotype was seen ten or more times. The CDR3 loop is CSARGRRSQYF. CDR3 bases: TGCAGTGCTAGAGGACGCCGGTCCCAGTACTTC. The chain has TRBV20-1 and TRBJ2-5, with D unresolved. V gave up 1 base and J gave up 9 bases, with 9 bases separating them. The CDR3 is made up of 11 amino acids. Germline CDR1 reads DFQATT; CDR2 reads SNEGSKA (reference sequence).

In its sample, this clonotype was seen many times. The chain uses TRBV27 and TRBJ2-1; 12 bases fit TRBD2. Germline V gives CDR1 MNHEY, CDR2 SMNVEV (reference sequence). J was trimmed by 4 bases and V by 5 bases; bases with no gene match: 3. The CDR3 covers 15 residues. The CDR3 loop is CASSTSGRTYNEQFF. CDR3 DNA: TGTGCCAGCAGTACTAGCGGGAGGACTTACAATGAGCAGTTCTTC.

The rearrangement links TRBV18 to TRBJ1-5; no definite D call. Germline V CDR1 and CDR2: KGHSH, LQKENI. The V end lost 3 bases, the J end lost 5 bases, and 11 bases lay between the germline ends. The CDR3 runs 14 residues. For the CDR3, the DNA is TGTGCCAGCTCACCGGGAAGGGAGGATCAGCCCCAGCATTTT. It yields the protein CASSPGREDQPQHF.

Only a few counts were recorded for this clonotype. The chain is built from TRBV20-1 and TRBJ2-7; the D gene is possibly TRBD1 (6 bases). The CDR3 is 13 residues long. Germline V CDR1 and CDR2: DFQATT, SNEGSKA (reference sequence). Trimming removed 5 bases from V and 4 bases from J, with 15 bases in between. CDR3 in DNA: TGCAGTGCTCCTCGAGGGGGAGTATACGAGCAGTACTTC. Its translation is CSAPRGGVYEQYF.

The chain uses TRBV20-1 and TRBJ2-1, with D possibly being TRBD2 (5 bases). The CDR3 consists of 14 residues. V was clipped by 0 bases and J by 4 bases, with 10 bases between them. Germline V lookup: CDR1 DFQATT, CDR2 SNEGSKA (reference sequence). The CDR3 sequence: CSARDVRAYNEQFF. The CDR3 DNA reads as TGCAGTGCTAGAGATGTGCGGGCTTACAATGAGCAGTTCTTC.

This clonotype was observed at least ten times. The chain uses TRBV5-6 and TRBJ2-7; 7 bases are a match to TRBD1. The CDR3 spans 15 residues. J lost 1 base, V lost 3 bases, and 7 bases had no gene match. Looked up from germline, CDR1 is SGHDT and CDR2 is YYEEEE. CDR3 DNA: TGTGCCAGCAGCTCGACCGGGACAGCATCCTACGAGCAGTACTTC. It codes for CASSSTGTASYEQYF. Using reference TRBV5-6 and TRBJ2-7 for the parts outside the CDR3, the full variable domain is DAGVTQSPTHLIKTRGQQVTLRCSPKSGHDTVSWYQQALGQGPQFIFQYYEEEERQRGNFPDRFSGHQFPNYSSELNVNALLLGDSALYLCASSSTGTASYEQYFGPGTRLTVT.

This clonotype was picked up many times. This sequence joins TRBV7-6 and TRBJ2-1; 15 nucleotides line up with TRBD2. The CDR3 has 17 residues. In germline, CDR1 is SGHVS, CDR2 FNYEAQ. With V trimmed by 5 bases and J by 8 bases, 10 bases remained unmatched. CDR3: CASSRTSGRALGDEQFF. The CDR3 DNA reads as TGTGCCAGCAGCAGGACTAGCGGGAGGGCCCTGGGGGATGAGCAGTTCTTC.

This clonotype occurred many times. The gene calls are TRBV5-6 and TRBJ2-3; unclear D gene. The V end was cut by 0 bases, the J end by 2 bases, with 7 bases between. The CDR3 has 14 residues. CDR1 SGHDT and CDR2 YYEEEE come from the germline V gene. The CDR3 spells CASSLGPNTDTQYF. The CDR3 DNA is TGTGCCAGCAGCTTGGGTCCGAACACAGATACGCAGTATTTT.